A single TCR beta chain is shown here with its context. As yet, its antigen is unknown. The V and J ends lost 4 bases and 5 bases respectively, with 11 bases between them. From germline, CDR1 is SQVTM and CDR2 ANQGSEA. The CDR3 is made up of 12 amino acids. Method: immunoSEQ multiplex PCR; TCRdb's copy keeps in-frame clones and lacks some. The top ten hold just over 5.5% of the sample, which has approximately 93,000 clones, about 89% seen once. This record belongs to a study of T cell responses to AZD1222 COVID-19 vaccine. Study observations and caveats: Spike as a whole was targeted by vaccine-associated CD4 TCRs, dominant at 160-218 and 743-854. Mostly white British, mostly female donors; authors suggested clonal diversity may be underestimated. Repertoire samples came only from after the peak T cell response. Spike-specific TCR breadth rose after two AZD1222 doses, and depth rose as well.

The source material was peripheral blood, sampled 28 days after the second AZD1222 dose. V usage is TRBV29-1 and J usage is TRBJ1-1, with D hard to call. The TCR sequence derives from an adult who received the AZD1222 COVID-19 vaccine. CDR3 loop: CSVASGSTEAFF. As DNA, the CDR3 is TGCAGCGTTGCCTCGGGGAGTACTGAAGCTTTCTTT. Filled out from reference TRBV29-1 and TRBJ1-1, the complete variable domain reads SAVISQKPSRDICQRGTSLTIQCQVDSQVTMMFWYRQQPGQSLTLIATANQGSEATYESGFVIDKFPISRPNLTFSTLTVSNMSPEDSSIYLCSVASGSTEAFFGQGTRLTVV.